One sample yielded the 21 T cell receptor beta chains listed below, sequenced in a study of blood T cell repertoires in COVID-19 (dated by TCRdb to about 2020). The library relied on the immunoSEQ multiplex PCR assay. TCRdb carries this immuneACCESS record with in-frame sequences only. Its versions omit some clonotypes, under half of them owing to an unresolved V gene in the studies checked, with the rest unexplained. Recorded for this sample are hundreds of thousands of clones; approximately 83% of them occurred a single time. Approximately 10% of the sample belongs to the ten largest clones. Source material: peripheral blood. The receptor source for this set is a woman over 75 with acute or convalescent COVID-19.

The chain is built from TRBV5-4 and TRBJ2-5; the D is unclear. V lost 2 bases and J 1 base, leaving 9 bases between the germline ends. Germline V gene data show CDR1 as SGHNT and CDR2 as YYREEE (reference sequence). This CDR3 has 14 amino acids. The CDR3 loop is CASSFDSSQETQYF. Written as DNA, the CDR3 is TGTGCCAGCAGCTTTGATTCGAGCCAAGAGACCCAGTACTTC.

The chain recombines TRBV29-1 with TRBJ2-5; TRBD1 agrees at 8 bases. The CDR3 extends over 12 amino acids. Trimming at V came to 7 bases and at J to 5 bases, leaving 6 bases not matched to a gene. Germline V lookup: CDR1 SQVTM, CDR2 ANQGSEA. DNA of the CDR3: TGCAGCGCCTCCAGGGGGCAGGAGACCCAGTACTTC. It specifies CSASRGQETQYF.

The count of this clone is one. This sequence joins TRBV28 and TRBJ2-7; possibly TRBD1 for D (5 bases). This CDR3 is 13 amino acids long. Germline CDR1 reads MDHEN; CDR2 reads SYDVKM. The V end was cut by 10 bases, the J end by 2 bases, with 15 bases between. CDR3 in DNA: TGTGCCACCAGGGCCGACAGTCCCTACGAGCAGTACTTC. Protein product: CATRADSPYEQYF.

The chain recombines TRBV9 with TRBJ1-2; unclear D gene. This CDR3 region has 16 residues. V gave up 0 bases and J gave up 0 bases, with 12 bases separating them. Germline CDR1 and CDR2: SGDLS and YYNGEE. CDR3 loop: CASSVVAGNSNYGYTF. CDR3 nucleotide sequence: TGTGCCAGCAGCGTAGTGGCGGGCAATTCTAACTATGGCTACACCTTC.

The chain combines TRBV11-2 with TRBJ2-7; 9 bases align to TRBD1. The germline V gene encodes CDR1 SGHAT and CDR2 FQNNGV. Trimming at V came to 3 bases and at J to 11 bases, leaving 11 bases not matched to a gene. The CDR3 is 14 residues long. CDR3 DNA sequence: TGTGCCAGCAGCTTCGACCCGGGACAGGGAGGGAAGTACTTC. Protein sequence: CASSFDPGQGGKYF.

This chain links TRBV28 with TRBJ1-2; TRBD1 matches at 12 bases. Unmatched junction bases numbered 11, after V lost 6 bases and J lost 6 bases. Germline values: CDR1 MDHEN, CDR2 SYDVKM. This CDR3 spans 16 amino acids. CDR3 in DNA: TGTGCCAGCAGCCGTAGGGGACAGGGGGCTGGCCATGGCTACACCTTC. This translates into CASSRRGQGAGHGYTF.

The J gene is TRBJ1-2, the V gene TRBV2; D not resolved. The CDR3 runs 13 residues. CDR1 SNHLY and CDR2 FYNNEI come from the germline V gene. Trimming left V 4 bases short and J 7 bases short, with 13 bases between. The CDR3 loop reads CASSVVGVVGYTF. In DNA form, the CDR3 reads TGTGCCAGCAGTGTCGTCGGGGTTGTTGGCTACACCTTC. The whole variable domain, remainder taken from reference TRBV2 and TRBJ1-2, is EPEVTQTPSHQVTQMGQEVILRCVPISNHLYFYWYRQILGQKVEFLVSFYNNEISEKSEIFDDQFSVERPDGSNFTLKIRSTKLEDSAMYFCASSVVGVVGYTFGSGTRLTVV.

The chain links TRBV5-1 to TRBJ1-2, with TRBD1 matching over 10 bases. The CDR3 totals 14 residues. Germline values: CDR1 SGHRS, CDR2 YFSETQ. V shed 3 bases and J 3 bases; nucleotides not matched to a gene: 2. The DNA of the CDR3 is TGCGCCAGCAGCTGGGACAGGGGTCACTATGGCTACACCTTC. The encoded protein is CASSWDRGHYGYTF. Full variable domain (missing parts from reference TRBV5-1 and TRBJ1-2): KAGVTQTPRYLIKTRGQQVTLSCSPISGHRSVSWYQQTPGQGLQFLFEYFSETQRNKGNFPGRFSGRQFSNSRSEMNVSTLELGDSALYLCASSWDRGHYGYTFGSGTRLTVV.

CDR3 nucleotide sequence: TGTGCCATCAGAGACACCGGGATCGGGTATGGCTACACCTTC. As protein: CAIRDTGIGYGYTF. This chain links TRBV10-3 with TRBJ1-2, with no clear D. Germline values: CDR1 ENHRY, CDR2 SYGVKD. Trimming cost V 6 bases and J 5 bases, with 16 bases left between them. This CDR3 is built from 14 residues.

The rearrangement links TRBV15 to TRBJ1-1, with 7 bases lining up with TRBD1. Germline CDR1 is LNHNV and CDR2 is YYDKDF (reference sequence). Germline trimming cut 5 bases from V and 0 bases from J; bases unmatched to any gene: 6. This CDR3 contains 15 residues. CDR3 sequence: CATSPRTGLNTEAFF. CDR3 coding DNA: TGTGCCACCAGCCCACGGACAGGTCTGAACACTGAAGCTTTCTTT.

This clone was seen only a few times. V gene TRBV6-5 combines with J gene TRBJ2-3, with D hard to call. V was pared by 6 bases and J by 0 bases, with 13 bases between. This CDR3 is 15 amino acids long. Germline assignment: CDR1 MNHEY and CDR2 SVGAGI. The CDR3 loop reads CASSLDPTSTDTQYF. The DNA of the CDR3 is TGTGCCAGCAGCCTGGATCCGACTAGCACAGATACGCAGTATTTT.

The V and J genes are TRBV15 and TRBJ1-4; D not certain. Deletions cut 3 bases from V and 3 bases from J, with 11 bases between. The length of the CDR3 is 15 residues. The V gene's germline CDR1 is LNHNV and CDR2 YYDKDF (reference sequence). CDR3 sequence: CATSSVRIPNEKLFF. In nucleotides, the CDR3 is TGTGCCACCAGCAGTGTCAGAATCCCTAATGAAAAACTGTTTTTT. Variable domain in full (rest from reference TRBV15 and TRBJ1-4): DAMVIQNPRYQVTQFGKPVTLSCSQTLNHNVMYWYQQKSSQAPKLLFHYYDKDFNNEADTPDNFQSRRPNTSFCFLDIRSPGLGDTAMYLCATSSVRIPNEKLFFGSGTQLSVL.

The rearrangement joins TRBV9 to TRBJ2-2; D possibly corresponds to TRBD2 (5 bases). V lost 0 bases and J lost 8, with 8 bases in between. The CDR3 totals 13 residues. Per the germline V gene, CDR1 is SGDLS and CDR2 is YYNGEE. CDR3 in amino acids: CASSVDPGGELFF. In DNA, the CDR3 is TGTGCCAGCAGCGTAGACCCGGGGGGGGAGCTGTTTTTT.

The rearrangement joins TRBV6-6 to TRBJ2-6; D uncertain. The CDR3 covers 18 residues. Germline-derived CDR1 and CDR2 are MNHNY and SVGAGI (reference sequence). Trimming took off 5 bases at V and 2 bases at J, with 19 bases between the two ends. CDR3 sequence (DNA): TGTGCCAGCAGTCCCACTACATCCAGAAAAACTGGGGCCAACGTCCTGACTTTC. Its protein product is CASSPTTSRKTGANVLTF.

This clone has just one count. CDR3 DNA sequence: TGCGCCAGCCGGGTAGCGGGGACCTCGGGAGAGACCCAGTACTTC. It is translated as CASRVAGTSGETQYF. The chain joins TRBV5-1 to TRBJ2-5; 8 nucleotides match TRBD2. V was pared by 7 bases and J by 4 bases, with 12 bases of the junction left unmatched. CDR1 and CDR2 (germline): SGHRS, YFSETQ. The CDR3 runs to 15 residues.

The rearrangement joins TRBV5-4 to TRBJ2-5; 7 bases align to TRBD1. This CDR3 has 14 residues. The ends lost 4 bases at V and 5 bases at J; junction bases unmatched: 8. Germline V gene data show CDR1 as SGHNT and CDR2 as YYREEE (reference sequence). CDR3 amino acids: CASSPGDRRETQYF. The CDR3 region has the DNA TGTGCCAGCAGCCCAGGGGACAGAAGGGAGACCCAGTACTTC.

The CDR3, as DNA: TGTGCCAGCAGCCAGACGGACAGGGTGGGTGAAAAACTGTTTTTT. This sequence encodes CASSQTDRVGEKLFF. The chain recombines TRBV7-9 with TRBJ1-4, with 8 bases lining up with TRBD1. V trimming: 5 bases; J trimming: 7 bases; junction bases outside the gene matches: 9. CDR1 is SEHNR and CDR2 is FQNEAQ in the germline V gene (reference sequence). This CDR3 comprises 15 residues.

CDR3: CASSTTPGVDTGELFF. CDR3 coding DNA: TGCGCCAGCAGCACGACCCCGGGGGTTGACACCGGGGAGCTGTTTTTT. The chain joins TRBV5-1 to TRBJ2-2, with a weak D call TRBD2 (6 bases). The germline V gene encodes CDR1 SGHRS and CDR2 YFSETQ. The V end lost 4 bases, the J end lost 3 bases, and 16 bases lay between the germline ends. CDR3 length: 16 residues.

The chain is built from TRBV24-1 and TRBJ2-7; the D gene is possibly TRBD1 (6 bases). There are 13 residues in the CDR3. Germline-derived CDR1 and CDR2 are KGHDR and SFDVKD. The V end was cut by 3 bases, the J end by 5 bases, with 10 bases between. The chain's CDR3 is CATSDTGFNEQYF. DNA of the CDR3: TGTGCCACCAGTGATACAGGGTTTAACGAGCAGTACTTC.

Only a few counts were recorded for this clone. CDR3 residues: CASSLESGVLGYNEQFF. The CDR3 nucleotides read TGTGCCAGCAGCTTGGAATCGGGGGTCCTCGGGTACAATGAGCAGTTCTTC. J is TRBJ2-1 and V is TRBV5-8; a possible D gene is TRBD2 (6 bases). This CDR3 is built from 17 residues. Germline CDR1 and CDR2: SGHTS and YDEGEE. With 0 bases removed from V and 4 bases from J, the gap between germline ends came to 17 bases.

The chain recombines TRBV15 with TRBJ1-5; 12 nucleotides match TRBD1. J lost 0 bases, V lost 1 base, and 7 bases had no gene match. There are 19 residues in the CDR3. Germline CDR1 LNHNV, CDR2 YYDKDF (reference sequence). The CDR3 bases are TGTGCCACCAGCAGAGTGCGGGACAGGGGGCAAAATAGCAATCAGCCCCAGCATTTT. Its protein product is CATSRVRDRGQNSNQPQHF.